This TCR beta chain is from a study of blood T cells in healthy people across ages. General study points: It was not known whether donors were CMV positive (a possible confounder of expanded clonotype changes).

In the case of this clonotype: The antigen remains undetermined.

The study recruited healthy Caucasian donors from Russia who were aged about 6 to 100. Together with a sample-barcoded 5' primer, a J-beta primer mix was included in a second PCR lasting about 6 to 11 cycles. MiXCR, applied by TCRdb to the 5' RACE reads, yields one record per CDR3 protein. The sample lists about 800,000 distinct CDR3 sequences; approximately 25% were seen once. The data also belong to a second study, concerning T cells of mothers and their children.

The receptor was isolated from a boy between 5 and 17 years old in good health. The source material was blood.

The CDR3 nucleotides read TGTGCCAGCAGTTTATACCCAACGCAGTATTTT. Translated: CASSLYPTQYF. The chain is built from TRBV27 and TRBJ2-3, with D unclear. CDR1 and CDR2 (germline): MNHEY, SMNVEV (reference sequence). V lost 1 base, J lost 9 bases, and 5 bases lay in between. CDR3 length equals 11 residues.